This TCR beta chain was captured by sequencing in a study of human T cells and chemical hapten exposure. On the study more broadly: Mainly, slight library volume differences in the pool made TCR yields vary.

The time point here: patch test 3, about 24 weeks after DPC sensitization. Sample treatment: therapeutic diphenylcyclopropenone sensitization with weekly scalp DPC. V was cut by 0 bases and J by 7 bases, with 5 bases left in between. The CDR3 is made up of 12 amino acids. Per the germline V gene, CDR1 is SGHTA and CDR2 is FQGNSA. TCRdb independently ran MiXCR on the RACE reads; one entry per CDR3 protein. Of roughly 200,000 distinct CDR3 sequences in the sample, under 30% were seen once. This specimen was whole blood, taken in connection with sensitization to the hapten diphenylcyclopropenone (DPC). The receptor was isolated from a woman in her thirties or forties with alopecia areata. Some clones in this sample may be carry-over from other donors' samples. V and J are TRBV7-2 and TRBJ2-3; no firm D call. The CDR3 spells CASSLATHTQYF. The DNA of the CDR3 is TGTGCCAGCAGCTTAGCGACTCATACGCAGTATTTT.